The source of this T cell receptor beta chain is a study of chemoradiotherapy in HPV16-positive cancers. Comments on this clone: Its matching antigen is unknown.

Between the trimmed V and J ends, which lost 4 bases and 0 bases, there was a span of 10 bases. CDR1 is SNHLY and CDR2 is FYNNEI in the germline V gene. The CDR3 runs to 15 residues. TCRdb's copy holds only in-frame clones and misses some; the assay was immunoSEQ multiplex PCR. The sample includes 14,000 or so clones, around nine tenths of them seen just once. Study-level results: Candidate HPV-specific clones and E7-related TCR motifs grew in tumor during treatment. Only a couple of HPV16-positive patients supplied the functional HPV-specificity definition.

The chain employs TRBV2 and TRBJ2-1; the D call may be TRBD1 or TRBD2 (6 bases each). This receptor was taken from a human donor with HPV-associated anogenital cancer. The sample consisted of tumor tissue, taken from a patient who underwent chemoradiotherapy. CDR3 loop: CASSAGGGSYNEQFF. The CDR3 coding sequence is TGTGCCAGCAGTGCAGGAGGGGGCTCCTACAATGAGCAGTTCTTC.